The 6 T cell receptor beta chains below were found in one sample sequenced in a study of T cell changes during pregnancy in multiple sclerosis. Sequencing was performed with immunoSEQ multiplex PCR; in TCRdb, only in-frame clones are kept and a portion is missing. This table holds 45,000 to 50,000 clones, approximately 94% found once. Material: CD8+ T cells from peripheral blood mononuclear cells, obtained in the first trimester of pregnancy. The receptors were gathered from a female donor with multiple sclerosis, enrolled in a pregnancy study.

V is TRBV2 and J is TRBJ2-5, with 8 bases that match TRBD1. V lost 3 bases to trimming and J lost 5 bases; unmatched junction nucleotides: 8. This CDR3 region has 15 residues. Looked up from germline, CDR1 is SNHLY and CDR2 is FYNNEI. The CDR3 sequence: CASSEDRVARETQYF. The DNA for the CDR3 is TGTGCCAGCAGTGAGGACAGGGTGGCCCGGGAGACCCAGTACTTC.

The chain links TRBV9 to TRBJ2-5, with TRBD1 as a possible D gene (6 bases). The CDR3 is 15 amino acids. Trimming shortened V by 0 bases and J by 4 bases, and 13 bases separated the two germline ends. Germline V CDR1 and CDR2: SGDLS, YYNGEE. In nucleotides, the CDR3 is TGTGCCAGCAGCGTAGGCGACAGGCTAAGAGAGACCCAGTACTTC. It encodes CASSVGDRLRETQYF. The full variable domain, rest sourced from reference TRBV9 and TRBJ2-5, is DSGVTQTPKHLITATGQRVTLRCSPRSGDLSVYWYQQSLDQGLQFLIQYYNGEERAKGNILERFSAQQFPDLHSELNLSSLELGDSALYFCASSVGDRLRETQYFGPGTRLLVL.

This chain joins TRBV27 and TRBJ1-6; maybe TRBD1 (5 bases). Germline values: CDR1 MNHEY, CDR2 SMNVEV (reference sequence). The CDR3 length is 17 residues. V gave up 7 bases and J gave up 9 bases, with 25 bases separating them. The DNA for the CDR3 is TGTGCCAGCACCGGGGGGAAGCCCTTCCGCCGGGGTTCACCCCTCCACTTT. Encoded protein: CASTGGKPFRRGSPLHF.

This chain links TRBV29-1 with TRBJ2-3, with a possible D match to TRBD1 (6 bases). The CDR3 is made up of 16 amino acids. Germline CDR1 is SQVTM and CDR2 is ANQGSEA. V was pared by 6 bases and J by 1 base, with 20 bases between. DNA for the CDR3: TGCAGCGTCCAGGGGCAGGGTTCGCCACGCACAGATACGCAGTATTTT. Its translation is CSVQGQGSPRTDTQYF.

The CDR3 sequence is CASSLISSYEQYF. CDR3 nucleotides: TGTGCCAGCAGTTTAATCTCTTCCTACGAGCAGTACTTC. The chain recombines TRBV27 with TRBJ2-7; D remains unclear. The V gene's germline CDR1 is MNHEY and CDR2 SMNVEV (reference sequence). Trimming took 2 bases from V and 1 from J, leaving 6 bases between them. CDR3 length: 13 amino acids.

CDR3 DNA: TGTGCCAGCAGCCTCCCCGGGGGGGCAGAGGCAGATACGCAGTATTTT. Translating gives CASSLPGGAEADTQYF. This rearrangement joins TRBV4-2 to TRBJ2-3, with TRBD2 matching over 8 bases. This CDR3 spans 16 amino acids. The V segment lost 4 bases and the J segment 4 bases; nucleotides outside the gene matches: 10. Germline values: CDR1 LGHNA, CDR2 YNFKEQ.